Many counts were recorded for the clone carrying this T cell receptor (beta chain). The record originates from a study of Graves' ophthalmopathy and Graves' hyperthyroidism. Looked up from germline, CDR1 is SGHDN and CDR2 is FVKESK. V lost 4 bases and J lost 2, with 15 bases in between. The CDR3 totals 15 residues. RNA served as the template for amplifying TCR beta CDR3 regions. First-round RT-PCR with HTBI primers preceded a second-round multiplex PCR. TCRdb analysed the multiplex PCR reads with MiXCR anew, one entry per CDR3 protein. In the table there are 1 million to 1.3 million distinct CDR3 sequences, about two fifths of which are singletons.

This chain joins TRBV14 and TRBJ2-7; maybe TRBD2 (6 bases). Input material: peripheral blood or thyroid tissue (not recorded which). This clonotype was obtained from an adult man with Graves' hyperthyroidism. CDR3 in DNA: TGTGCCAGCAGCCCACGCAGCGGGCGCGCCTACGAGCAGTACTTC. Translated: CASSPRSGRAYEQYF.